The T cell receptor beta chain described here comes from a study of Ad26.COV2.S vaccination and SARS-CoV-2 variants. Study information: The study gave Ad26.COV2.S intramuscularly, once or twice 56 days apart.

Germline V gives CDR1 SGHRS, CDR2 YFSETQ. Trimming cost V 0 bases and J 0 bases; bases outside gene matches: 9. This CDR3 has 20 residues. Treatment of the sample: roughly 20 received Ad26.COV2.S at low or high dose, single or two shots; about 5 received placebo; per-sample allocation not given. On day 63 after the first injection, vaccine and placebo recipients gave samples. In Boston, an adult donor aged 18-55 years took part. Sequencing used immunoSEQ multiplex PCR; TCRdb keeps in-frame clones, though not all of them. The data hold 440,000 or so clones, with 90% observed a single time. Study-level results: The study found higher spike-specific TCR breadth in vaccine than placebo recipients.

A note on this clone: The antigen is unknown.

The sequence derives from a person between 18 and 65 years old who received the Ad26.COV2.S COVID-19 vaccine or a placebo. The sequencing here drew on peripheral blood, taken in a trial of Ad26.COV2.S vaccine versus placebo. This chain connects TRBV5-1 to TRBJ2-6; 10 nucleotides match TRBD1. CDR3 in amino acids: CASSLVSGTGALSGANVLTF. In DNA form, the CDR3 reads TGCGCCAGCAGCTTGGTTTCCGGGACAGGGGCTCTCTCTGGGGCCAACGTCCTGACTTTC.